The 32 T cell receptor beta chains in this list originate from one sample, sequenced in a study of cytomegalovirus exposure and HLA in healthy donors. The primer mix had 60 Vbeta and 13 Jbeta primers. Here immunoSEQ multiplex PCR was the method, and the copy in TCRdb shows in-frame clones only, minus some. This sample has some 200,000 clones, with approximately 78% found just once. The sequenced sample consisted of PBMCs. All receptors derive from a woman aged 35 to 49 in good health and CMV-seronegative.

The chain employs TRBV16 and TRBJ1-1, with D unclear. There are 16 residues in the CDR3. V dropped 5 bases and J dropped 5 bases, with 21 bases sitting between them. Germline values: CDR1 KGHSY, CDR2 FQNENV. CDR3 amino acids: CASSSQKRWSLTEAFF. CDR3 nucleotide sequence: TGTGCCAGCAGCTCACAAAAAAGATGGAGTTTAACTGAAGCTTTCTTT.

The chain combines TRBV7-3 with TRBJ2-7; 13 positions match TRBD2. Trimming removed 3 bases from V and 4 bases from J; junction bases left unmatched: 3. CDR1 and CDR2 (germline): SGHTA, FQGTGA. The CDR3 consists of 15 residues. In DNA, the CDR3 is TGTGCCAGCAGCTTGGGACTAGCGGGAAATTACGAGCAGTACTTC. Amino acid sequence: CASSLGLAGNYEQYF.

V and J are TRBV6-5 and TRBJ2-7, with TRBD2 identical over 9 bases. CDR1 and CDR2 from the germline V gene are MNHEY and SVGAGI. V gave up 6 bases and J gave up 4 bases; unmatched junction bases: 4. The length of the CDR3 is 13 residues. The CDR3 reads CASRGLAGYEQYF. The DNA of the CDR3 is TGTGCCAGCAGGGGGCTAGCGGGATACGAGCAGTACTTC.

The V gene is TRBV30, the J gene TRBJ2-2; possibly TRBD2 for D (6 bases). The germline V and J ends were trimmed by 3 bases and 5 bases, with 13 bases remaining between them. Per the germline V gene, CDR1 is GTSNPN and CDR2 is SVGIG (reference sequence). The CDR3 sequence is 14 residues long. The CDR3 region is CAWRIAAGTGELFF. CDR3 sequence (DNA): TGTGCCTGGAGAATAGCGGCGGGAACCGGGGAGCTGTTTTTT. Using reference TRBV30 and TRBJ2-2 for the parts outside the CDR3, the full variable domain is SQTIHQWPATLVQPVGSPLSLECTVEGTSNPNLYWYRQAAGRGLQLLFYSVGIGQISSEVPQNLSASRPQDRQFILSSKKLLLSDSGFYLCAWRIAAGTGELFFGEGSRLTVL.

The CDR3 coding sequence is TGTGCTAGTGGTTTGGTACTGCCAAGGCTAGCGGGAGAGTCCTACAATGAGCAGTTCTTC. It translates to CASGLVLPRLAGESYNEQFF. V gene TRBV12-5 combines with J gene TRBJ2-1, with 10 bases fitting TRBD2. Looked up from germline, CDR1 is LGHNT and CDR2 is FRNRAP. This CDR3 has 20 amino acids. After removal of 0 bases from V and 1 base from J, the junction contained 12 bases not matched to a gene. Filled out from reference TRBV12-5 and TRBJ2-1, the complete variable domain reads DARVTQTPRHKVTEMGQEVTMRCQPILGHNTVFWYRQTMMQGLELLAYFRNRAPLDDSGMPKDRFSAEMPDATLATLKIQPSEPRDSAVYFCASGLVLPRLAGESYNEQFFGPGTRLTVL.

The chain employs TRBV14 and TRBJ1-1, with 10 bases identical to TRBD1. The germline gives CDR1 SGHDN, CDR2 FVKESK. V shed 6 bases, J shed 4 bases, and the junction held 14 bases outside the gene matches. The CDR3 loop spans 17 amino acids. CDR3 sequence reads: CASRKIGTGVAGTEAFF. CDR3 DNA sequence: TGTGCCAGCAGAAAGATCGGGACAGGGGTAGCTGGCACTGAAGCTTTCTTT. Full variable domain (outside the CDR3, taken from reference TRBV14 and TRBJ1-1): EAGVTQFPSHSVIEKGQTVTLRCDPISGHDNLYWYRRVMGKEIKFLLHFVKESKQDESGMPNNRFLAERTGGTYSTLKVQPAELEDSGVYFCASRKIGTGVAGTEAFFGQGTRLTVV.

The CDR3 protein is CASSSSLGHYEQYF. CDR3 bases: TGCGCCAGCAGCAGCTCCCTGGGCCACTACGAGCAGTACTTC. The V call is TRBV4-1, the J call TRBJ2-7, with unresolved D. V was trimmed by 5 bases and J by 3 bases, leaving 14 bases between them. Per germline, CDR1 MGHRA and CDR2 YSYEKL. The CDR3 runs to 14 residues.

This clone has only one observation. The chain recombines TRBV6-1 with TRBJ1-4; D is possibly TRBD1 (5 bases). The germline CDR1 and CDR2 sequences are MNHNS and SASEGT. The CDR3 is 15 amino acids. V gave up 7 bases and J gave up 0 bases, with 12 bases separating them. The CDR3 DNA reads as TGTGCCAGCACCGGGACTACCGCAACTAATGAAAAACTGTTTTTT. As protein: CASTGTTATNEKLFF.

Only a few counts were recorded for this clone. The V gene is TRBV2, the J gene TRBJ2-1; D gene ambiguous. The CDR3 has 11 residues. V lost 5 bases and J 8 bases, leaving 7 bases between the germline ends. Per germline, CDR1 SNHLY and CDR2 FYNNEI. CDR3 sequence (DNA): TGTGCCAGCAGTTTTATCGATGAGCAGTTCTTC. Residues: CASSFIDEQFF.

The chain joins TRBV5-6 to TRBJ2-7, with 7 bases identical to TRBD2. Trimming at V came to 3 bases and at J to 9 bases, leaving 15 bases not matched to a gene. CDR1 and CDR2 from the germline V gene are SGHDT and YYEEEE. The CDR3 runs 15 residues. DNA of the CDR3: TGTGCCAGCAGCTGGAGTTTCGGGACGCCGGGAGGGCAGTACTTC. This codes for CASSWSFGTPGGQYF.

This clone was counted between two and nine times. The rearrangement links TRBV9 to TRBJ1-2; 7 nucleotides line up with TRBD1. The CDR3 contains 14 residues. The V segment lost 3 bases and the J segment 6 bases; nucleotides outside the gene matches: 8. Germline CDR1 is SGDLS and CDR2 is YYNGEE. The CDR3 spells CASSGGPDRHGYTF. The CDR3 DNA follows: TGTGCCAGCAGCGGGGGTCCGGACAGGCATGGCTACACCTTC.

This clone occurred once. The rearrangement joins TRBV19 to TRBJ2-7, with a possible D match to TRBD1 (6 bases). The CDR3 consists of 14 residues. Trimming removed 6 bases at V and 3 bases at J, with 15 bases between. Germline CDR1 reads LNHDA; CDR2 reads SQIVND (reference sequence). The CDR3 region is CASSPAGVGYEQYF. The CDR3 DNA reads TGTGCCAGTAGCCCAGCAGGGGTTGGCTACGAGCAGTACTTC.

The chain has TRBV29-1 and TRBJ1-2, with D possibly TRBD1 on 6 matching bases. This CDR3 spans 14 amino acids. The V gene's germline CDR1 is SQVTM and CDR2 ANQGSEA. V was pared by 2 bases and J by 3 bases, with 13 bases between. The CDR3 loop is CSVEIRGRDYGYTF. The CDR3 DNA is TGCAGCGTTGAAATCAGGGGTAGGGACTATGGCTACACCTTC.

The V call is TRBV19, the J call TRBJ1-4; 7 positions match TRBD1. There are 13 residues in the CDR3. V shed 8 bases and J 5 bases; nucleotides not matched to a gene: 5. Germline CDR1 is LNHDA and CDR2 is SQIVND (reference sequence). The CDR3 is CASADRRNEKLFF. The CDR3 DNA is TGTGCCAGTGCGGACAGGAGAAATGAAAAACTGTTTTTT.

A remark on this clone: Sequence at one end of the junction differs from germline and may be a read error. The CDR3 nucleotides are TGTTCCAGCAGCTCCCAATGGACAGGGGGAAACTATGGCTACACCTTC. This codes for CSSSSQWTGGNYGYTF. The J gene is TRBJ1-2, the V gene TRBV7-9; the match to TRBD1 covers 10 bases. Germline CDR1 is SEHNR and CDR2 is FQNEAQ (reference sequence). The CDR3 runs to 16 residues.

J is TRBJ1-2 and V is TRBV5-1; a possible D gene is TRBD1 (6 bases). With 0 bases removed from V and 1 base from J, the gap between germline ends came to 10 bases. Germline loops: CDR1 SGHRS, CDR2 YFSETQ. The CDR3 is made up of 15 amino acids. This chain's CDR3 is CASSLAKGVNYGYTF. CDR3 coding DNA: TGCGCCAGCAGCTTGGCCAAGGGGGTTAACTATGGCTACACCTTC.

The chain combines TRBV7-9 with TRBJ2-5, with 8 bases fitting TRBD1. CDR3 length: 14 residues. Germline V gene data show CDR1 as SEHNR and CDR2 as FQNEAQ (reference sequence). V dropped 4 bases and J dropped 5; count of bases not matched to a gene: 6. The CDR3, as DNA: TGTGCCAGCAGCTCTGGACAGGGTCTCGAGACCCAGTACTTC. Encoded protein: CASSSGQGLETQYF. The full variable domain, its missing parts supplied by reference TRBV7-9 and TRBJ2-5, is DTGVSQNPRHKITKRGQNVTFRCDPISEHNRLYWYRQTLGQGPEFLTYFQNEAQLEKSRLLSDRFSAERPKGSFSTLEIQRTEQGDSAMYLCASSSGQGLETQYFGPGTRLLVL.

The J gene is TRBJ1-4, the V gene TRBV5-1; D remains ambiguous. The CDR3 is made up of 14 amino acids. V was trimmed by 5 bases and J by 0 bases, leaving 8 bases between them. Per the germline V gene, CDR1 is SGHRS and CDR2 is YFSETQ. The chain's CDR3 is CASRNSATNEKLFF. Here the CDR3 DNA reads TGCGCCAGCAGAAACAGTGCAACTAATGAAAAACTGTTTTTT.

The chain employs TRBV11-3 and TRBJ2-2; no reliable D call. CDR3 length equals 12 residues. V dropped 4 bases and J dropped 5 bases, with 5 bases sitting between them. CDR1 is SGHNT, CDR2 YENEEA, per germline. The CDR3 is CASSSGTGELFF. The CDR3 DNA reads as TGTGCCAGCAGCTCCGGGACCGGGGAGCTGTTTTTT.

This chain uses TRBV19 with TRBJ2-7, with 8 bases fitting TRBD2. The CDR3 is 14 amino acids. The J segment lost 3 bases and the V segment lost 6 bases, leaving 7 bases of the junction unmatched. The germline CDR1 and CDR2 sequences are LNHDA and SQIVND (reference sequence). CDR3 residues: CASSPAGVRYEQYF. As DNA, the CDR3 is TGTGCCAGTAGCCCAGCGGGAGTGCGCTACGAGCAGTACTTC. The full variable domain, with the rest looked up from reference TRBV19 and TRBJ2-7, is DGGITQSPKYLFRKEGQNVTLSCEQNLNHDAMYWYRQDPGQGLRLIYYSQIVNDFQKGDIAEGYSVSREKKESFPLTVTSAQKNPTAFYLCASSPAGVRYEQYFGPGTRLTVT.

The chain is built from TRBV29-1 and TRBJ1-4; D uncertain. The germline CDR1 and CDR2 sequences are SQVTM and ANQGSEA. This CDR3 comprises 15 residues. The ends were cut back, 5 bases at V and 3 bases at J, with 16 bases in the middle. The CDR3 DNA reads TGCAGCGTTTGTACGGGTTCTCGGGCTAATGAAAAACTGTTTTTT. Translated, it gives CSVCTGSRANEKLFF.

The chain couples TRBV2 to TRBJ2-2; 7 bases fit TRBD1. The CDR3 runs 14 residues. Unmatched junction bases numbered 7, after V lost 6 bases and J lost 6 bases. CDR1 is SNHLY and CDR2 is FYNNEI in the germline V gene. CDR3 amino acids: CASRRGQTAGELFF. The DNA for the CDR3 is TGTGCCAGCAGGAGGGGGCAGACAGCCGGGGAGCTGTTTTTT. Full variable domain (remainder filled in from reference TRBV2 and TRBJ2-2): EPEVTQTPSHQVTQMGQEVILRCVPISNHLYFYWYRQILGQKVEFLVSFYNNEISEKSEIFDDQFSVERPDGSNFTLKIRSTKLEDSAMYFCASRRGQTAGELFFGEGSRLTVL.

CDR3 nucleotides: TGTGCCAGCACCGTGACCGGGTCTGAAGCTTTCTTT. It yields the protein CASTVTGSEAFF. The rearrangement uses TRBV5-4 and TRBJ1-1; D not certain. The CDR3 is 12 amino acids. Germline values: CDR1 SGHNT, CDR2 YYREEE (reference sequence). Trimming left V 6 bases short and J 6 bases short, with 12 bases between.

The chain recombines TRBV11-2 with TRBJ2-6; 8 bases match TRBD1. This CDR3 comprises 17 residues. J was trimmed by 3 bases and V by 3 bases; bases with no gene match: 7. The V gene's germline CDR1 is SGHAT and CDR2 FQNNGV. The CDR3 loop is CASSFTGGGYGANVLTF. The CDR3 DNA follows: TGTGCCAGCAGCTTCACAGGGGGTGGGTATGGGGCCAACGTCCTGACTTTC.

V is TRBV18 and J is TRBJ1-3; D is unclear. V lost 6 bases, J lost 0 bases, and 12 bases lay in between. Germline V lookup: CDR1 KGHSH, CDR2 LQKENI. The CDR3 is made up of 15 amino acids. The CDR3 DNA follows: TGTGCCAGCTCCCTACAGACGTCCTCTGGAAACACCATATATTTT. It codes for CASSLQTSSGNTIYF. Filled out from reference TRBV18 and TRBJ1-3, the complete variable domain reads NAGVMQNPRHLVRRRGQEARLRCSPMKGHSHVYWYRQLPEEGLKFMVYLQKENIIDESGMPKERFSAEFPKEGPSILRIQQVVRGDSAAYFCASSLQTSSGNTIYFGEGSWLTVV.

The V and J genes are TRBV21-1 and TRBJ2-5; the DNA was not used to check the table's D call, TRBD2. TRBV21-1 is marked as a pseudogene. There are 17 residues in the CDR3. In DNA, the CDR3 is TGTGCCAGCAGCAAAGAAGGACTAGCGGGAGGGCAACAGACCCAGTACTTC. It encodes CASSKEGLAGGQQTQYF.

The chain carries TRBV4-1 and TRBJ2-1; D is perhaps TRBD2 (5 bases). Germline lookup yields CDR1 MGHRA and CDR2 YSYEKL. This CDR3 is built from 16 residues. Between the trimmed V and J ends, which lost 0 bases and 7 bases, there was a span of 16 bases. CDR3 in amino acids: CASSQDRGVVGNEQFF. The CDR3 DNA reads TGCGCCAGCAGCCAAGATCGGGGAGTAGTCGGAAATGAGCAGTTCTTC.

The chain combines TRBV19 with TRBJ2-7; possible D gene TRBD2, 5 bases. V was pared by 5 bases and J by 3 bases, with 5 bases between. The CDR3 is 11 amino acids. Germline-derived CDR1 and CDR2 are LNHDA and SQIVND (reference sequence). CDR3 sequence (DNA): TGTGCCAGTAGTGGAGGCTACGAGCAGTACTTC. This gives the protein CASSGGYEQYF.

To note about this clone: The sample carries other DNA sequences with the same CDR3. The chain uses TRBV28 and TRBJ1-1, with D uncertain. The CDR3 extends over 12 amino acids. Germline V gives CDR1 MDHEN, CDR2 SYDVKM. The V end lost 4 bases, the J end lost 4 bases, and 7 bases lay between the germline ends. Written as DNA, the CDR3 is TGTGCCAGCAGTTCGCGGGTCACTGAAGCTTTCTTT. It is translated as CASSSRVTEAFF. Full variable domain (outside the CDR3, taken from reference TRBV28 and TRBJ1-1): DVKVTQSSRYLVKRTGEKVFLECVQDMDHENMFWYRQDPGLGLRLIYFSYDVKMKEKGDIPEGYSVSREKKERFSLILESASTNQTSMYLCASSSRVTEAFFGQGTRLTVV.

V usage is TRBV19 and J usage is TRBJ2-7; 10 bases match TRBD1. Unmatched junction bases numbered 10, after V lost 6 bases and J lost 5 bases. The CDR3 is 15 amino acids. Germline-derived CDR1 and CDR2 are LNHDA and SQIVND (reference sequence). CDR3: CASSPRDRGMDEQYF. DNA of the CDR3: TGTGCCAGTAGCCCCCGGGACAGGGGAATGGACGAGCAGTACTTC.

V and J are TRBV5-1 and TRBJ2-2; TRBD2 agrees at 9 bases. This CDR3 has 16 residues. The germline V gene encodes CDR1 SGHRS and CDR2 YFSETQ. V lost 6 bases, J lost 7 bases, and 13 bases stayed unmatched. The CDR3 coding sequence is TGCGCCAGCACGGGTTCGGCGGGAGGGCCCGGCGGGGAGCTGTTTTTT. Residues: CASTGSAGGPGGELFF.

The rearrangement uses TRBV6-1 and TRBJ2-1; D not resolved. V was clipped by 4 bases and J by 8 bases, with 6 bases between them. The CDR3 length is 11 residues. Germline CDR1 MNHNS, CDR2 SASEGT. The chain's CDR3 is CASSVIYEQFF. The CDR3, as DNA: TGTGCCAGCAGTGTTATCTATGAGCAGTTCTTC.